The rows below give T cell receptor beta chains drawn from one sample of a study of cytomegalovirus exposure and HLA in healthy donors. Clones were sequenced by immunoSEQ multiplex PCR, and TCRdb holds only the in-frame ones, with some missing. The sample holds approximately 200,000 clones; 84% are singletons and the top ten take about 0.25%. Sequenced input: PBMCs. These receptor sequences come from a boy aged 5-17 years in good health and CMV-seronegative. CDR3s include the opening cysteine and the closing phenylalanine or tryptophan. A D gene is named only where the DNA matches it firmly. Clone size is stated in some rows and not others, as once, few, many or a class when expanded.

D: NA; V: TRBV29-1; J: TRBJ2-5; size: NA; CDR3: CSVGGVLSLETQYF; DNA: TGCAGCGTTGGGGGGGTTCTTTCGTTGGAGACCCAGTACTTC
D: NA; V: TRBV5-1; J: TRBJ1-3; size: once; CDR3: CASRLIDSAVSGNTIYF; DNA: TGCGCCAGCAGATTAATAGACAGTGCTGTATCTGGAAACACCATATATTTT
D: NA; V: TRBV4-1; J: TRBJ2-5; size: NA; CDR3: CASSQDLETQYF; DNA: TGCGCCAGCAGCCAAGATCTAGAGACCCAGTACTTC
D: TRBD1; V: TRBV27; J: TRBJ1-5; size: NA; CDR3: CAGRPFGTANSNQPQHF; DNA: TGTGCCGGCAGGCCCTTCGGGACAGCTAATAGCAATCAGCCCCAGCATTTT
D: NA; V: TRBV19; J: TRBJ1-1; size: NA; CDR3: CASSDTATEAFF; DNA: TGTGCCAGTAGTGATACAGCCACTGAAGCTTTCTTT
D: TRBD1; V: TRBV2; J: TRBJ1-4; size: NA; CDR3: CASRGQDNEKLFF; DNA: TGTGCCAGCAGGGGACAGGATAATGAAAAACTGTTTTTT
D: NA; V: TRBV27; J: TRBJ1-2; size: NA; CDR3: CASSLRGTMGYTF; DNA: TGTGCCAGCAGTTTGCGGGGAACTATGGGGTACACCTTC
D: NA; V: TRBV15; J: TRBJ2-3; size: NA; CDR3: CATSPRRADGSDTQYF; DNA: TGTGCCACCAGCCCTCGGAGGGCTGACGGTTCGGATACGCAGTATTTT
D: TRBD2; V: TRBV7-2; J: TRBJ2-1; size: NA; CDR3: CASSRGTSGGNYNEQFF; DNA: TGTGCCAGCAGCCGTGGGACTAGCGGAGGGAATTACAATGAGCAGTTCTTC
D: TRBD2; V: TRBV29-1; J: TRBJ2-3; size: NA; CDR3: CSVSGRVTDTQYF; DNA: TGCAGCGTTAGCGGGAGGGTTACAGATACGCAGTATTTT
D: NA; V: TRBV28; J: TRBJ2-1; size: few; CDR3: CASSPLRSGSYNEQFF; DNA: TGTGCCAGCAGTCCCCTTCGGAGTGGCTCCTACAATGAGCAGTTCTTC
D: NA; V: TRBV29-1; J: TRBJ1-2; size: NA; CDR3: CSAGQQTNYGYTF; DNA: TGCAGCGCCGGACAGCAGACTAACTATGGCTACACCTTC
D: TRBD1; V: TRBV4-1; J: TRBJ2-4; size: NA; CDR3: CASSRPGTGWDKNIQYF; DNA: TGCGCCAGCAGCCGCCCCGGGACAGGGTGGGACAAAAACATTCAGTACTTC
D: TRBD2; V: TRBV4-3; J: TRBJ2-1; size: NA; CDR3: CASSQGAGEPNEQFF; DNA: TGCGCCAGCAGCCAAGGGGCGGGGGAGCCCAATGAGCAGTTCTTC
D: TRBD2; V: TRBV7-2; J: TRBJ2-1; size: NA; CDR3: CASSLLASRSGRGEQFF; DNA: TGTGCCAGCAGCTTATTAGCGAGTCGGAGCGGGAGGGGGGAGCAGTTCTTC
D: TRBD2; V: TRBV7-6; J: TRBJ2-5; size: NA; CDR3: CASRTLAGVRETQYF; DNA: TGTGCCAGCAGGACCCTAGCGGGGGTTCGAGAGACCCAGTACTTC
D: NA; V: TRBV9; J: TRBJ1-3; size: NA; CDR3: CASSVTQTGNTIYF; DNA: TGTGCCAGCAGCGTAACACAGACCGGAAACACCATATATTTT
D: TRBD1; V: TRBV15; J: TRBJ1-5; size: NA; CDR3: CATSREDRGNQPQHF; DNA: TGTGCCACCAGCAGGGAGGACAGGGGCAATCAGCCCCAGCATTTT
D: NA; V: TRBV6-4; J: TRBJ2-3; size: NA; CDR3: CASSDSASTDTQYF; DNA: TGTGCCAGCAGTGACTCGGCTAGCACAGATACGCAGTATTTT
D: TRBD1; V: TRBV2; J: TRBJ1-5; size: NA; CDR3: CASSARQGAQPQHF; DNA: TGTGCCAGCAGTGCCCGACAGGGGGCCCAGCCCCAGCATTTT
D: NA; V: TRBV19; J: TRBJ2-5; size: NA; CDR3: CAILQETQYF; DNA: TGTGCCATCCTCCAAGAGACCCAGTACTTC
D: TRBD1; V: TRBV28; J: TRBJ1-5; size: NA; CDR3: CASRLPGQGARQPQHF; DNA: TGTGCCAGCAGACTTCCGGGACAGGGGGCAAGGCAGCCCCAGCATTTT
D: TRBD1; V: TRBV5-1; J: TRBJ1-3; size: NA; CDR3: CASSYTSGTVGNTIYF; DNA: TGCGCCAGCAGCTATACTTCCGGGACAGTTGGAAACACCATATATTTT